This entry features one T cell receptor beta chain sequence. What it binds is not known. Data came from immunoSEQ multiplex PCR; TCRdb stores just in-frame clones and leaves some out. The sample includes over 55,000 clones, approximately 75% seen only once; the top ten take approximately 3.7%. CDR1 and CDR2 from the germline V gene are SGHRS and YFSETQ. With 2 bases clipped from V and 6 bases from J, the junction kept 5 bases outside the gene matches. This CDR3 has 15 residues. These data come from a study of vaccination effects on CD4 cells after COVID-19. Study results and caveats: The study dataset contains few convalescent patients and includes no early post-infection timepoints.

Sequencing was preceded by expansion of antigen-specific CD4+ T cells with viral peptide pools in the ViraFEST assay. At the end of roughly 9 days of culture, CD4+ T cells were isolated. Each vaccine recipient was nucleocapsid antibody negative and had no prior SARS-CoV-2 infection. PBMC cultures contained about 2 million cells per well, roughly 10 IU/ml IL-2 and roughly 9.5 ug/ml peptides. The sample in question was CD4+ T cells from PBMCs cultured with HCoV-OC43 spike peptides, obtained before COVID-19 vaccination. The sample's subset: HCoV-OC43 spike overlapping peptide pool stimulation. The sequence was collected from a human donor who received a COVID-19 vaccine. The chain couples TRBV5-1 to TRBJ2-1, with 10 bases fitting TRBD1. The CDR3 nucleotides read TGCGCCAGCAGCTTAGGGGGACAGGGGTTCAATGAGCAGTTCTTC. Its translation is CASSLGGQGFNEQFF. The complete variable domain, with remaining parts taken from reference TRBV5-1 and TRBJ2-1, reads KAGVTQTPRYLIKTRGQQVTLSCSPISGHRSVSWYQQTPGQGLQFLFEYFSETQRNKGNFPGRFSGRQFSNSRSEMNVSTLELGDSALYLCASSLGGQGFNEQFFGPGTRLTVL.